Following are 10 T cell receptor beta chains from one sample sequenced in a study of T cells in Graves' hyperthyroidism and ophthalmopathy. RNA transcripts gave rise to amplified TCR beta CDR3 regions. During a first-round RT-PCR of the TCR CDR3, the HTBI primer set was used. TCRdb reprocessed the multiplex PCR reads with MiXCR, giving one entry per CDR3 protein. The table includes hundreds of thousands of distinct CDR3 sequences, roughly 13% detected once. Sequencing input: blood. Receptors originate from a woman aged 18-29 years with Graves' hyperthyroidism.

DNA of the CDR3: TGCAGTGCTAGAGACCCGGGACAGACCAACAATGAGCAGTTCTTC. Translation: CSARDPGQTNNEQFF. The chain carries TRBV20-1 and TRBJ2-1, with 7 bases matching TRBD1. The CDR3 extends over 15 amino acids. The V gene end was trimmed by 0 bases and the J gene end by 5 bases; junction bases not matched to a gene: 7. CDR1 and CDR2 from the germline V gene are DFQATT and SNEGSKA (reference sequence).

This clonotype was counted many times. The V gene is TRBV7-2, the J gene TRBJ2-1; 14 positions match TRBD2. The germline gives CDR1 SGHTA, CDR2 FQGNSA. The CDR3 consists of 16 residues. The V segment lost 5 bases and the J segment 9 bases; nucleotides outside the gene matches: 9. The CDR3 region has the DNA TGTGCCAGCAGCCTCGGGACTAGCGGGGGAGCGGTTGAGCAGTTCTTC. Translated, it gives CASSLGTSGGAVEQFF.

The V and J genes are TRBV7-2 and TRBJ2-3; a possible D gene is TRBD2 (5 bases). CDR3 length equals 17 residues. The V gene lost 4 bases and the J gene lost 0 bases, with 17 bases spanning the gap. In germline, CDR1 is SGHTA, CDR2 FQGNSA. The CDR3, as DNA: TGTGCCAGCAGCTCGCCACTCGACGGGATGAGCACAGATACGCAGTATTTT. Translating it yields CASSSPLDGMSTDTQYF.

This clonotype was recorded many times. The chain links TRBV20-1 to TRBJ1-1; TRBD1 is a possible D gene (6 bases). CDR1 and CDR2 (germline): DFQATT, SNEGSKA (reference sequence). Trimming removed 1 base at V and 1 base at J, with 13 bases between. This CDR3 contains 15 residues. CDR3 protein: CSARVQQGPNTEAFF. The CDR3 DNA reads as TGCAGTGCTAGAGTACAACAGGGCCCGAACACTGAAGCTTTCTTT.

The table lists this clonotype with a few counts. The chain carries TRBV9 and TRBJ2-1; 14 bases align to TRBD2. CDR1 is SGDLS and CDR2 is YYNGEE in the germline V gene. With V trimmed by 0 bases and J by 2 bases, 10 bases remained unmatched. This CDR3 region has 20 residues. CDR3 sequence (DNA): TGTGCCAGCAGCGTAGGGGGGGGGACTAGCGGGAGTAGCCCCTACAATGAGCAGTTCTTC. This encodes CASSVGGGTSGSSPYNEQFF.

This clonotype was detected many times. The CDR3 DNA reads TGTGCCAGCACCGGTAAACTGGGCCTCTCTGGGGCCAACGTCCTGACTTTC. It encodes CASTGKLGLSGANVLTF. The chain uses TRBV27 and TRBJ2-6; D is undetermined. V lost 7 bases to trimming and J lost 0 bases, with 16 bases between them. The CDR3 covers 17 residues. The germline gives CDR1 MNHEY, CDR2 SMNVEV (reference sequence).

This clonotype was counted ten times or more. The gene calls are TRBV7-9 and TRBJ2-3, with 8 bases that match TRBD2. Trimming removed 5 bases from V and 2 bases from J; junction bases left unmatched: 15. The CDR3 is made up of 18 amino acids. Per the germline V gene, CDR1 is SEHNR and CDR2 is FQNEAQ (reference sequence). The CDR3 spells CASSPKRVSGGNTDTQYF. The CDR3 coding sequence is TGTGCCAGCAGCCCGAAAAGGGTCAGCGGGGGAAACACAGATACGCAGTATTTT.

This clonotype was detected a few times. This chain connects TRBV5-6 to TRBJ2-5; 10 nucleotides align to TRBD1. The CDR3 has 16 residues. J gave up 5 bases and V 4 bases, and 11 bases lay outside the gene matches. Germline CDR1 is SGHDT and CDR2 is YYEEEE. The CDR3 sequence: CASSVRDRGFTETQYF. The CDR3, as DNA: TGTGCCAGCAGCGTGAGGGACAGGGGCTTCACGGAGACCCAGTACTTC.

In regard to this clonotype: Since a much larger clone is just one base distant, this may be a read error. This sequence joins TRBV7-2 and TRBJ1-5; maybe TRBD1 (6 bases). Germline CDR1 and CDR2: SGHTA and FQGNSA. The CDR3 consists of 15 residues. V shed 3 bases and J shed 6 bases, with 15 bases lying between them. As DNA, the CDR3 is TGTGCCAGCAGCTTGGGTTACAGGGCAGGTCAGCCCCAGCATTTT. Its protein is CASSLGYRAGQPQHF.

This clonotype was recorded at least ten times. The gene calls are TRBV27 and TRBJ1-2; D is uncertain. The CDR3 spans 14 residues. The germline CDR1 and CDR2 sequences are MNHEY and SMNVEV (reference sequence). Trimming left V 4 bases short and J 0 bases short, with 9 bases between. The CDR3 DNA reads as TGTGCCAGCAGTTCGGTCCGATCTAACTATGGCTACACCTTC. Translated: CASSSVRSNYGYTF.